The 30 T cell receptor beta chains below were found in one sample sequenced in a study of CD8 T cells in Susac syndrome. RNA was extracted with the RNeasy kit, and a quantity of roughly 0.5 to 1 ug was reverse transcribed using random hexamers. TCRdb passed the immunoSEQ multiplex PCR reads through MiXCR, listing each CDR3 protein once. The sample holds some 110,000 distinct CDR3 sequences, around 96% seen once. Material for sequencing was CD4+ T cells from PBMCs. The receptors come from a human donor with Susac syndrome.

This chain uses TRBV7-2 with TRBJ2-5; 7 bases map to TRBD1. This CDR3 is built from 15 residues. Germline V CDR1 and CDR2: SGHTA, FQGNSA. V shed 7 bases, J shed 5 bases, and the junction held 13 bases outside the gene matches. In nucleotides, the CDR3 is TGTGCCAGCACCAGACAGGGAGTAGAGGCGGAGACCCAGTACTTC. It is translated as CASTRQGVEAETQYF.

The gene calls are TRBV27 and TRBJ2-2; 8 positions agree with TRBD1. CDR3 length: 15 amino acids. V lost 5 bases, J lost 8 bases, and 10 bases stayed unmatched. Germline lookup yields CDR1 MNHEY and CDR2 SMNVEV (reference sequence). CDR3 nucleotide sequence: TGTGCCAGCAGTCCTCGGACAGGGCTGGGGGGGGAGCTGTTTTTT. Its translation is CASSPRTGLGGELFF.

The chain couples TRBV12-3 or TRBV12-4 to TRBJ1-1; no definite D call. V was trimmed by 1 base and J by 4 bases, leaving 10 bases between them. This CDR3 spans 14 amino acids. The DNA of the CDR3 is TGTGCCAGCAGTTTAGTAGAGGGAGGCACTGAAGCTTTCTTT. Residues: CASSLVEGGTEAFF.

The chain uses TRBV29-1 and TRBJ2-1; possible D gene TRBD2, 5 bases. The CDR3 consists of 15 residues. The V end was cut by 5 bases, the J end by 3 bases, with 17 bases between. CDR1 is SQVTM, CDR2 ANQGSEA, per germline. The CDR3 region has the DNA TGCAGCGTTCCTCGGGGTACAGCAAACTACAATGAGCAGTTCTTC. It is translated as CSVPRGTANYNEQFF.

The V and J genes are TRBV6-2 or TRBV6-3 and TRBJ2-5; D could derive from TRBD1 or TRBD2 (5 bases each). This CDR3 is built from 15 residues. Trimming removed 7 bases from V and 5 bases from J, with 20 bases in between. Per germline, CDR1 MNHEY and CDR2 SVGEGT. CDR3 nucleotides: TGTGCCAGCAACGGGGCGGGCCGGAGGTTGGAGACCCAGTACTTC. This sequence encodes CASNGAGRRLETQYF.

V is TRBV24-1 and J is TRBJ2-7; D is unclear. Germline-derived CDR1 and CDR2 are KGHDR and SFDVKD. The V end lost 3 bases, the J end lost 8 bases, and 7 bases lay between the germline ends. There are 11 residues in the CDR3. CDR3 nucleotide sequence: TGTGCCACCAGTGATCTTAATCAGCAGTACTTC. Amino acid sequence: CATSDLNQQYF.

This chain links TRBV29-1 with TRBJ2-3; 10 positions match TRBD2. Germline V gives CDR1 SQVTM, CDR2 ANQGSEA. V trimming: 6 bases; J trimming: 2 bases; junction bases outside the gene matches: 8. The CDR3 loop spans 15 amino acids. The CDR3, as DNA: TGCAGCGTCCAAGCTAGCGGGAGCTTCACAGATACGCAGTATTTT. Translation: CSVQASGSFTDTQYF.

This CDR3 reads CASSGGTVGGYTF. The CDR3 nucleotides are TGTGCCAGTAGCGGCGGCACAGTTGGTGGCTACACCTTC. The genes are TRBV19 and TRBJ1-2, with D uncertain. Looked up from germline, CDR1 is LNHDA and CDR2 is SQIVND (reference sequence). V was cut by 6 bases and J by 7 bases, with 15 bases left in between. This CDR3 is built from 13 residues.

This chain links TRBV7-2 with TRBJ1-2; 7 nucleotides agree with TRBD1. The V and J ends lost 4 bases and 8 bases, in that order; junction bases with no gene match: 4. The CDR3 runs 12 residues. CDR1 is SGHTA, CDR2 FQGNSA, per germline. Here the CDR3 reads CASSSDRVGYTF. In nucleotides, the CDR3 is TGTGCCAGCAGCTCAGACAGGGTCGGCTACACCTTC.

This rearrangement joins TRBV7-2 to TRBJ2-1; D is undetermined. The CDR3 is 13 amino acids. Trimming removed 1 base from V and 7 bases from J, with 8 bases in between. CDR1 and CDR2 (germline): SGHTA, FQGNSA. CDR3 sequence: CASSLVPANEQFF. The DNA of the CDR3 is TGTGCCAGCAGCTTAGTACCGGCTAATGAGCAGTTCTTC.

The chain carries TRBV20-1 and TRBJ2-1; D gene uncertain. Germline V gives CDR1 DFQATT, CDR2 SNEGSKA (reference sequence). The ends were cut back, 5 bases at V and 3 bases at J, with 17 bases in the middle. The CDR3 totals 15 residues. As DNA, the CDR3 is TGCAGTGCTCCCCGCCCGGGCTACCACTACAATGAGCAGTTCTTC. It specifies CSAPRPGYHYNEQFF.

The J gene is TRBJ2-6, the V gene TRBV5-1; D is perhaps TRBD1 (6 bases). The CDR3 totals 15 residues. Germline V CDR1 and CDR2: SGHRS, YFSETQ. The V and J ends lost 4 bases and 2 bases respectively, with 10 bases between them. This chain's CDR3 is CASSQAGAGANVLTF. The CDR3, as DNA: TGCGCCAGCAGCCAGGCAGGGGCTGGGGCCAACGTCCTGACTTTC.

The chain uses TRBV30 and TRBJ2-7; D perhaps matches TRBD2 (6 bases). The germline V and J ends were trimmed by 0 bases and 6 bases, with 12 bases remaining between them. Germline CDR1 reads GTSNPN; CDR2 reads SVGIG (reference sequence). The CDR3 loop spans 13 amino acids. The CDR3 DNA reads TGTGCCTGGAGTGTATTCGGGAGTGGCGAGCAGTACTTC. This gives the protein CAWSVFGSGEQYF. Variable domain in full (rest from reference TRBV30 and TRBJ2-7): SQTIHQWPATLVQPVGSPLSLECTVEGTSNPNLYWYRQAAGRGLQLLFYSVGIGQISSEVPQNLSASRPQDRQFILSSKKLLLSDSGFYLCAWSVFGSGEQYFGPGTRLTVT.

V gene TRBV11-2 combines with J gene TRBJ1-5; no definite D call. This CDR3 spans 13 amino acids. Germline V gene data show CDR1 as SGHAT and CDR2 as FQNNGV. Trimming stripped 4 bases from V and 9 bases from J, with 13 bases between. CDR3 in DNA: TGTGCCAGCAGCTCTGACCCGGGTCGGCCCCAGCATTTT. Residues: CASSSDPGRPQHF.

The chain combines TRBV29-1 with TRBJ2-7; unclear D gene. The CDR3 contains 13 residues. The V end was cut by 3 bases, the J end by 0 bases, with 9 bases between. The germline gives CDR1 SQVTM, CDR2 ANQGSEA. The CDR3 coding sequence is TGCAGCGTTGACCCTGGTACCTCCTACGAGCAGTACTTC. Its protein product is CSVDPGTSYEQYF.

This sequence joins TRBV5-1 and TRBJ1-2; possibly TRBD1 for D (6 bases). The germline V gene has CDR1 SGHRS and CDR2 YFSETQ. This CDR3 contains 14 residues. V was shortened by 5 bases and J by 2 bases, with 13 bases between the two germline ends. This CDR3 reads CASRQTGTNYGYTF. Written as DNA, the CDR3 is TGCGCCAGCAGGCAAACCGGGACAAACTATGGCTACACCTTC.

The chain employs TRBV3-1 and TRBJ1-1; no reliable D call. The CDR3 has 14 amino acids. Germline CDR1 is LGHDT and CDR2 is YNNKEL (reference sequence). Trimming shortened V by 1 base and J by 4 bases, and 10 bases separated the two germline ends. CDR3 in amino acids: CASSQGGSGTEAFF. The CDR3 DNA reads TGTGCCAGCAGCCAAGGGGGATCGGGCACTGAAGCTTTCTTT.

This clonotype has a single count. The V and J genes are TRBV18 and TRBJ1-1; 7 bases match TRBD1. With 3 bases clipped from V and 5 bases from J, the junction kept 3 bases outside the gene matches. The CDR3 runs 13 residues. The germline V gene encodes CDR1 KGHSH and CDR2 LQKENI. The DNA for the CDR3 is TGTGCCAGCTCACCCGCGGACAGGACTGAAGCTTTCTTT. This encodes CASSPADRTEAFF.

This chain connects TRBV20-1 to TRBJ1-2; weak D call: TRBD1 (5 bases). Deletions cut 0 bases from V and 4 bases from J, with 18 bases between. CDR3 length: 16 residues. The germline V gene has CDR1 DFQATT and CDR2 SNEGSKA (reference sequence). CDR3 nucleotides: TGCAGTGCTAGAGATCGGGGGATGGGGGTCGGCTATGGCTACACCTTC. Protein sequence: CSARDRGMGVGYGYTF.

The rearrangement links TRBV29-1 to TRBJ2-7; 8 positions agree with TRBD1. CDR3 size: 13 residues. The junction had 4 bases not matched to a gene; V was cut back by 6 bases and J by 0 bases. Germline CDR1 is SQVTM and CDR2 is ANQGSEA. CDR3 nucleotide sequence: TGCAGCGTATTGGACAGGGCCTCCTACGAGCAGTACTTC. Protein sequence: CSVLDRASYEQYF.

The chain uses TRBV28 and TRBJ2-3; D possibly matches TRBD1 or TRBD2 (7 bases each). CDR1 is MDHEN and CDR2 is SYDVKM in the germline V gene. The V and J ends lost 4 bases and 3 bases respectively, with 17 bases between them. The CDR3 has 16 amino acids. CDR3 nucleotide sequence: TGTGCCAGCAGTTCCCTGACAGGGAGGGTGACAGATACGCAGTATTTT. It codes for CASSSLTGRVTDTQYF.

The chain links TRBV4-3 to TRBJ2-3; D unclear. CDR1 LGHNA and CDR2 YSLEER come from the germline V gene. V lost 0 bases and J lost 0, with 13 bases in between. The CDR3 covers 17 residues. The CDR3 spells CASSQEGYAQSTDTQYF. The CDR3 DNA reads TGCGCCAGCAGCCAAGAGGGATATGCGCAAAGCACAGATACGCAGTATTTT.

V is TRBV29-1 and J is TRBJ1-2; D remains unclear. Germline V CDR1 and CDR2: SQVTM, ANQGSEA. The CDR3 is made up of 13 amino acids. The V end lost 3 bases, the J end lost 4 bases, and 12 bases lay between the germline ends. In nucleotides, the CDR3 is TGCAGCGTTGAGGTTGGGAGTGGCTATGGCTACACCTTC. Amino acid sequence: CSVEVGSGYGYTF.

The rearrangement links TRBV28 to TRBJ2-7; possibly TRBD2 for D (5 bases). Trimming stripped 2 bases from V and 4 bases from J, with 9 bases between. The CDR3 loop spans 13 amino acids. Germline CDR1 reads MDHEN; CDR2 reads SYDVKM. The CDR3 here is CASSLTRGYEQYF. CDR3 in DNA: TGTGCCAGCAGTTTAACACGGGGATACGAGCAGTACTTC.

The rearrangement links TRBV29-1 to TRBJ2-2; weak D call: TRBD2 (5 bases). Trimming left V 7 bases short and J 4 bases short, with 16 bases between. CDR1 and CDR2 (germline): SQVTM, ANQGSEA. The CDR3 runs 14 residues. The CDR3 sequence is CSATTDFTTGELFF. The CDR3 DNA sequence: TGCAGCGCCACAACGGACTTTACCACCGGGGAGCTGTTTTTT.

This clonotype was found once. DNA of the CDR3: TGCAGTGCTAGAGTCCCGGGCCTAGCCAAAAACATTCAGTACTTC. It codes for CSARVPGLAKNIQYF. The rearrangement links TRBV20-1 to TRBJ2-4; no firm D call. The CDR3 is 15 residues long. Germline values: CDR1 DFQATT, CDR2 SNEGSKA (reference sequence). Trimming shortened V by 1 base and J by 0 bases, and 10 bases separated the two germline ends.

The count of this clonotype is one. The chain has TRBV4-1 and TRBJ2-1, with 11 bases fitting TRBD2. The CDR3 runs to 17 residues. Per the germline V gene, CDR1 is MGHRA and CDR2 is YSYEKL. The V gene end was trimmed by 4 bases and the J gene end by 14 bases; junction bases not matched to a gene: 19. The CDR3 protein is CASSPDRVWTSGQGEFF. In DNA, the CDR3 is TGCGCCAGCAGCCCGGACAGGGTCTGGACTAGCGGGCAGGGTGAGTTCTTC.

J is TRBJ1-1 and V is TRBV15; tentatively, D is TRBD1 (5 bases). The CDR3 totals 15 residues. CDR1 is LNHNV and CDR2 is YYDKDF in the germline V gene (reference sequence). Trimming took off 3 bases at V and 0 bases at J, with 11 bases between the two ends. In nucleotides, the CDR3 is TGTGCCACCAGCAGCGGGGACCGCCTGAACACTGAAGCTTTCTTT. It yields the protein CATSSGDRLNTEAFF.

V usage is TRBV20-1 and J usage is TRBJ2-3; D gene unclear. In germline, CDR1 is DFQATT, CDR2 SNEGSKA (reference sequence). The germline V and J ends were trimmed by 1 base and 0 bases, with 5 bases remaining between them. The CDR3 totals 13 residues. The chain's CDR3 is CSARVWSTDTQYF. As DNA, the CDR3 is TGCAGTGCTAGAGTATGGAGCACAGATACGCAGTATTTT.

The chain couples TRBV7-2 to TRBJ2-3; D may be TRBD2 (6 bases). Germline values: CDR1 SGHTA, CDR2 FQGNSA. CDR3 size: 15 residues. The V gene lost 1 base and the J gene lost 3 bases, with 11 bases spanning the gap. The CDR3 sequence: CASSLGGGITDTQYF. DNA for the CDR3: TGTGCCAGCAGCTTAGGGGGCGGGATTACAGATACGCAGTATTTT.